One and the same sample provided the 28 T cell receptor beta chains below, sequenced in a study of blood T cells in healthy people across ages. It was with a sample-barcoded 5' primer and a J-beta primer mix that a second PCR of about 7 to 12 cycles was run. TCRdb used MiXCR to reprocess the 5' RACE reads, holding one entry per CDR3 protein. The sample holds roughly 680,000 distinct CDR3 sequences, 45% to 60% seen once. What was sequenced was blood. These TCRs come from an elderly woman in good health.

The CDR3 is CASSFSGSQNIQYF. Here the CDR3 DNA reads TGTGCCAGCAGCTTCAGCGGGAGTCAAAACATTCAGTACTTC. The V gene is TRBV7-2, the J gene TRBJ2-4; 8 bases agree with TRBD2. The CDR3 sequence is 14 residues long. Trimming at V came to 3 bases and at J to 5 bases, leaving 3 bases not matched to a gene. The germline CDR1 and CDR2 sequences are SGHTA and FQGNSA.

This clonotype occurred once. The CDR3 DNA sequence: TGCGCCAGCAGACAGCTAGCGGGGAGCTACGAGCAGTACTTC. Amino acid sequence: CASRQLAGSYEQYF. The chain is built from TRBV5-1 and TRBJ2-7; 9 bases are shared with TRBD2. The CDR3 is made up of 14 amino acids. Looked up from germline, CDR1 is SGHRS and CDR2 is YFSETQ. The V gene end was trimmed by 5 bases and the J gene end by 3 bases; junction bases not matched to a gene: 6.

This clonotype has a handful of counts. CDR3 amino acids: CASSALDIGELFF. The DNA for the CDR3 is TGTGCCAGCAGTGCCCTAGACATCGGGGAGCTGTTTTTT. The J gene is TRBJ2-2, the V gene TRBV25-1; D is ambiguous. The germline V and J ends were trimmed by 4 bases and 7 bases, with 10 bases remaining between them. CDR1 is MGHDK and CDR2 is SYGVNS in the germline V gene. The CDR3 has 13 amino acids.

J is TRBJ1-2 and V is TRBV5-6; no firm D call. The V gene's germline CDR1 is SGHDT and CDR2 YYEEEE. This CDR3 spans 12 amino acids. Trimming stripped 4 bases from V and 2 bases from J, with 6 bases between. Here the CDR3 DNA reads TGTGCCAGCAGCCTTTGGAACTATGGCTACACCTTC. It codes for CASSLWNYGYTF.

This clonotype was seen only once. The chain employs TRBV12-3 or TRBV12-4 and TRBJ2-3; D is unclear. Between the trimmed V and J ends, which lost 6 bases and 4 bases, there was a span of 11 bases. The CDR3 is 13 residues long. CDR3 nucleotides: TGTGCCAGCAGCAGAGCGAGAGCAGATACGCAGTATTTT. Amino acid sequence: CASSRARADTQYF.

Of note for this clonotype: One base away lies a much larger clone, so this may be a sequencing read error. This rearrangement joins TRBV7-2 to TRBJ2-7; TRBD2 is a possible D gene (6 bases). The germline V gene has CDR1 SGHTA and CDR2 FQGNSA. V lost 5 bases and J lost 3, with 17 bases in between. The CDR3 consists of 15 residues. The CDR3 sequence: CASSPGAGTYYEQYF. CDR3 DNA sequence: TGTGCCAGCAGCCCCGGGGCGGGAACCTACTACGAGCAGTACTTC.

The chain uses TRBV10-3 and TRBJ2-5; 7 bases line up with TRBD1. CDR1 ENHRY and CDR2 SYGVKD come from the germline V gene. The CDR3 consists of 13 residues. V shed 5 bases and J 5 bases; nucleotides not matched to a gene: 5. CDR3 residues: CAISLGQSETQYF. Here the CDR3 DNA reads TGTGCCATCAGTCTGGGACAGTCGGAGACCCAGTACTTC.

This clonotype was seen a handful of times. This chain links TRBV30 with TRBJ2-3; 9 bases match TRBD2. Germline trimming cut 4 bases from V and 0 bases from J; bases unmatched to any gene: 17. Germline V gives CDR1 GTSNPN, CDR2 SVGIG (reference sequence). The CDR3 is 19 amino acids. Written as DNA, the CDR3 is TGTGCCTGGAATTTATGGCCCCTAAGACTAGCGGAAAGCACAGATACGCAGTATTTT. This encodes CAWNLWPLRLAESTDTQYF.

The rearrangement links TRBV6-2 or TRBV6-3 to TRBJ1-2; 11 bases map to TRBD1. Unmatched junction bases numbered 5, after V lost 2 bases and J lost 6 bases. This CDR3 is built from 15 residues. Germline V lookup: CDR1 MNHEY, CDR2 SVGEGT. CDR3 in DNA: TGTGCCAGCAGTTACGCGGACAGGGGGCTCAATGGCTACACCTTC. Translated: CASSYADRGLNGYTF.

This clonotype was observed a handful of times. The chain employs TRBV30 and TRBJ1-1; 7 bases fit TRBD1. V shed 3 bases and J 6 bases; nucleotides not matched to a gene: 19. The CDR3 totals 17 residues. The germline CDR1 and CDR2 sequences are GTSNPN and SVGIG (reference sequence). The CDR3 region has the DNA TGTGCCTGGAGGGTGGTCAGGGGGAATGTCTTTCTAGCTGAAGCTTTCTTT. Amino acid sequence: CAWRVVRGNVFLAEAFF.

The gene calls are TRBV6-2 or TRBV6-3 and TRBJ2-7, with TRBD2 matching 10 bases. V dropped 2 bases and J dropped 2; count of bases not matched to a gene: 9. Germline V lookup: CDR1 MNHEY, CDR2 SVGEGT. The CDR3 runs 17 residues. The CDR3 protein is CASSYIFGLAETYEQYF. The CDR3 bases are TGTGCCAGCAGTTACATATTCGGACTAGCGGAAACCTACGAGCAGTACTTC.

This clonotype has ten or more counts. This chain links TRBV12-3 or TRBV12-4 with TRBJ2-1; no definite D call. This CDR3 region has 14 residues. V lost 1 base to trimming and J lost 10 bases, with 14 bases between them. The DNA of the CDR3 is TGTGCCAGCAGTTTAGGACTTACCCTACCCGAGCAGTTCTTC. Translation: CASSLGLTLPEQFF.

This rearrangement joins TRBV3-1 to TRBJ1-1, with 9 bases that match TRBD1. V was clipped by 3 bases and J by 4 bases; unmatched bases: 3. This CDR3 is built from 14 residues. Per the germline V gene, CDR1 is LGHDT and CDR2 is YNNKEL (reference sequence). The CDR3 sequence is CASSQDRGGTEAFF. CDR3 DNA: TGTGCCAGCAGCCAGGACAGGGGAGGCACTGAAGCTTTCTTT.

This clonotype was found once. This chain connects TRBV7-2 to TRBJ2-3; TRBD2 matches 8 bases. CDR1 SGHTA and CDR2 FQGNSA come from the germline V gene. CDR3 length equals 16 residues. Trimming at V came to 3 bases and at J to 2 bases, leaving 7 bases not matched to a gene. CDR3 sequence reads: CASSFLAGSYTDTQYF. The CDR3, as DNA: TGTGCCAGCAGCTTTCTAGCGGGTTCTTACACAGATACGCAGTATTTT.

Worth noting for this clonotype: A read error is possible here, since a much larger clone lies one base away. This chain uses TRBV5-1 with TRBJ1-2; D not certain. Germline V gene sequence: CDR1 SGHRS, CDR2 YFSETQ. This CDR3 contains 12 residues. The CDR3 loop reads CAGSLAADRYTF. The CDR3, as DNA: TGCGCCGGCAGCTTGGCGGCAGATCGCTACACCTTC.

About this clonotype: The junction departs from the called germline gene at one end, perhaps through a read error. V gene TRBV7-3 combines with J gene TRBJ2-1, with D possibly TRBD1 on 6 matching bases. The CDR3 consists of 17 residues. Germline V gives CDR1 SGHTA, CDR2 FQGTGA. CDR3 sequence reads: CASSRGAALGTYNEQFF. The DNA of the CDR3 is TGTGCCAGCTCCAGGGGTGCGGCCCTAGGCACCTATAATGAGCAGTTCTTC.

This clonotype was observed at least ten times. The genes are TRBV7-9 and TRBJ2-4, with D maybe TRBD1 (6 bases). This CDR3 comprises 14 residues. Germline values: CDR1 SEHNR, CDR2 FQNEAQ (reference sequence). Trimming took off 0 bases at V and 10 bases at J, with 13 bases between the two ends. CDR3 sequence reads: CASSLALGQQIQYF. The DNA of the CDR3 is TGTGCCAGCAGCTTAGCGCTAGGACAGCAAATTCAGTACTTC.

Details on this clonotype: This may arise from a read error, as a much more abundant clone is one base away. The gene calls are TRBV9 and TRBJ1-1; unclear D gene. The V end lost 1 base, the J end lost 1 base, and 8 bases lay between the germline ends. The length of the CDR3 is 14 residues. Germline V gives CDR1 SGDLS, CDR2 YYNGEE. The CDR3 DNA sequence: TGTGCCAGCAGCGTAAGGTCCAAGAACACTGAAGCTTTCTTT. Its translation is CASSVRSKNTEAFF.

This chain uses TRBV2 with TRBJ2-5, with TRBD2 matching 9 bases. There are 12 residues in the CDR3. J was trimmed by 10 bases and V by 6 bases; bases with no gene match: 6. Germline CDR1 and CDR2: SNHLY and FYNNEI. The CDR3 loop is CASRRLAELQYF. The CDR3 DNA follows: TGTGCCAGCAGGAGACTAGCGGAGCTCCAGTACTTC.

Many counts were recorded for this clonotype. CDR3 sequence: CASSLVLPAGGSNEQFF. DNA of the CDR3: TGTGCCAGCAGTTTAGTACTCCCAGCGGGGGGGTCCAATGAGCAGTTCTTC. The chain carries TRBV27 and TRBJ2-1; 10 positions match TRBD2. This CDR3 contains 17 residues. V lost 2 bases to trimming and J lost 6 bases; unmatched junction nucleotides: 10. The germline V gene has CDR1 MNHEY and CDR2 SMNVEV (reference sequence).

This clonotype was recorded once. The chain links TRBV28 to TRBJ2-1; D assignment may be TRBD1 or TRBD2 (6 bases each). V was pared by 10 bases and J by 9 bases, with 28 bases between. Per the germline V gene, CDR1 is MDHEN and CDR2 is SYDVKM. The CDR3 is made up of 16 amino acids. CDR3 sequence: CANKGPDRGVRSEQFF. The CDR3 DNA reads as TGTGCCAACAAGGGTCCAGATAGGGGGGTTAGAAGTGAGCAGTTCTTC.

There are a few counts of this clonotype. A read error is possible here, since a much larger clone lies one base away. The chain couples TRBV5-1 to TRBJ2-7; D tentatively reads TRBD1 or TRBD2 (5 bases each). Trimming stripped 5 bases from V and 7 bases from J, with 22 bases between. The CDR3 extends over 15 amino acids. Germline CDR1 is SGHRS and CDR2 is YFSETQ. The CDR3, as DNA: TGCGCCAGCAGAAGGGACGGTTTATCCTACAATGAGCAGTACTTC. It encodes CASRRDGLSYNEQYF.

This clonotype was observed at least ten times. In DNA form, the CDR3 reads TGTGCCACCTCGAGGAGCTCCTACGAGCAGTACTTC. Translation: CATSRSSYEQYF. V usage is TRBV28 and J usage is TRBJ2-7; no definite D call. The CDR3 loop spans 12 amino acids. Per germline, CDR1 MDHEN and CDR2 SYDVKM. With 10 bases removed from V and 0 bases from J, the gap between germline ends came to 10 bases.

The chain carries TRBV6-1 and TRBJ2-1; D is perhaps TRBD1 (5 bases). The CDR3 is 15 residues long. V lost 6 bases and J 5 bases, leaving 17 bases between the germline ends. CDR1 and CDR2 from the germline V gene are MNHNS and SASEGT. The CDR3 loop reads CASRRIGVIDNEQFF. CDR3 coding DNA: TGTGCCAGCAGGAGGATAGGGGTGATTGACAATGAGCAGTTCTTC.

This clonotype was counted a single time. The rearrangement uses TRBV14 and TRBJ2-7; unclear D gene. The V and J ends lost 1 base and 0 bases respectively, with 7 bases between them. Germline loops: CDR1 SGHDN, CDR2 FVKESK. The CDR3 spans 14 residues. The DNA of the CDR3 is TGTGCCAGCAGCCAAGGGAAGCGCTCCTACGAGCAGTACTTC. It is translated as CASSQGKRSYEQYF. The full variable domain, in which reference TRBV14 and TRBJ2-7 provide the parts outside the CDR3, is EAGVTQFPSHSVIEKGQTVTLRCDPISGHDNLYWYRRVMGKEIKFLLHFVKESKQDESGMPNNRFLAERTGGTYSTLKVQPAELEDSGVYFCASSQGKRSYEQYFGPGTRLTVT.

The chain couples TRBV29-1 to TRBJ1-3, with D unresolved. In germline, CDR1 is SQVTM, CDR2 ANQGSEA. Trimming shortened V by 7 bases and J by 0 bases, and 16 bases separated the two germline ends. The CDR3 totals 15 residues. The CDR3 DNA reads TGCAGCGCTATGACGGGTGCGAACTCTGGAAACACCATATATTTT. Protein sequence: CSAMTGANSGNTIYF.

The rearrangement joins TRBV19 to TRBJ2-1, with D perhaps given as TRBD1 or TRBD2 (6 bases each). Germline-derived CDR1 and CDR2 are LNHDA and SQIVND (reference sequence). This CDR3 comprises 16 residues. V was pared by 1 base and J by 4 bases, with 14 bases between. As DNA, the CDR3 is TGTGCCAGTAGTATAGGGGGGGCGCGGATATACAATGAGCAGTTCTTC. Translation: CASSIGGARIYNEQFF.

The chain combines TRBV3-1 with TRBJ2-7; TRBD1 is a possible D gene (8 bases). This CDR3 comprises 13 residues. Germline V gives CDR1 LGHDT, CDR2 YNNKEL (reference sequence). V was cut by 2 bases and J by 7 bases, with 12 bases left in between. CDR3 nucleotides: TGTGCCAGCAGCCAAAACAGGGGGGGAGAGCAGTACTTC. Protein product: CASSQNRGGEQYF.